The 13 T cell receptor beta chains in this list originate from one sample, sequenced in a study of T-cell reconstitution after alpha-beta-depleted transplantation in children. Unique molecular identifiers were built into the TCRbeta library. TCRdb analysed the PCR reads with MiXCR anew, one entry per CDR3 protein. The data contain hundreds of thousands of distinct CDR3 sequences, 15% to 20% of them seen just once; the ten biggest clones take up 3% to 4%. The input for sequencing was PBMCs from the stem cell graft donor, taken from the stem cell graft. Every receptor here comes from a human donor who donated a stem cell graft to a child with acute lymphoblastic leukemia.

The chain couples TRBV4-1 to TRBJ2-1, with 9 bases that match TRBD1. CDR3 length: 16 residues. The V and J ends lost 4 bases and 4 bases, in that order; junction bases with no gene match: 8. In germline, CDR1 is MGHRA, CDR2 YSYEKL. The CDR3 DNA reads TGCGCCAGCAGCCCACCCCGGGACAGGGTTTACAATGAGCAGTTCTTC. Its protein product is CASSPPRDRVYNEQFF.

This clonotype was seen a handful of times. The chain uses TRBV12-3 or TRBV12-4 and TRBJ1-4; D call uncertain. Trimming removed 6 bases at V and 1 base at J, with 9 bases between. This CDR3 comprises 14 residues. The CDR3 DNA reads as TGTGCCAGCAGGGATGGGCTAACTAATGAAAAACTGTTTTTT. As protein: CASRDGLTNEKLFF.

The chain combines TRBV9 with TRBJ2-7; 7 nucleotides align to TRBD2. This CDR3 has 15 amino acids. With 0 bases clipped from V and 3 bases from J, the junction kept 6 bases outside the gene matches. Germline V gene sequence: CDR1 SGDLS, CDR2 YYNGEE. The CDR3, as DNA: TGTGCCAGCAGCGTAGCTACGGGAGGCGACTACGAGCAGTACTTC. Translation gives CASSVATGGDYEQYF.

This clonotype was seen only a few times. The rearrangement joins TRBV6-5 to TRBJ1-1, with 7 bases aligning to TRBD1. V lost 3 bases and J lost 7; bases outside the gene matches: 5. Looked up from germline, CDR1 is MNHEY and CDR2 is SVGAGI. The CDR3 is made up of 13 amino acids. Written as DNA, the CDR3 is TGTGCCAGCAGTTATTTATCAGGGGGTGAAGCTTTCTTT. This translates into CASSYLSGGEAFF.

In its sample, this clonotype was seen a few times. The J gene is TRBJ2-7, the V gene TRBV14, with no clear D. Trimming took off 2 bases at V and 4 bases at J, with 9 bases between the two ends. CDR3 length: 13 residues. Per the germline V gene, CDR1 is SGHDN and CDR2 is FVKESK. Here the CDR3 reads CASSQFYGYEQYF. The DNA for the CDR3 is TGTGCCAGCAGCCAATTCTACGGTTACGAGCAGTACTTC. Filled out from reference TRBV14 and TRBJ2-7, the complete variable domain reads EAGVTQFPSHSVIEKGQTVTLRCDPISGHDNLYWYRRVMGKEIKFLLHFVKESKQDESGMPNNRFLAERTGGTYSTLKVQPAELEDSGVYFCASSQFYGYEQYFGPGTRLTVT.

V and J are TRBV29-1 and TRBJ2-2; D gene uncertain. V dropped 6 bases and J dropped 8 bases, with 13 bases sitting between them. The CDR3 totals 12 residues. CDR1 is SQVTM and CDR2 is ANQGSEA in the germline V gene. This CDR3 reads CSVPGPGGELFF. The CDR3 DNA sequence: TGCAGCGTGCCCGGACCTGGGGGGGAGCTGTTTTTT.

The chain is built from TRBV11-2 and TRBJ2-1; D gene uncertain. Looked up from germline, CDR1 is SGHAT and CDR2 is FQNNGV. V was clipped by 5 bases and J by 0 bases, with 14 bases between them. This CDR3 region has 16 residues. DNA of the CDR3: TGTGCCAGCAGCAACGAAATCAGGAGCTCCTACAATGAGCAGTTCTTC. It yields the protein CASSNEIRSSYNEQFF.

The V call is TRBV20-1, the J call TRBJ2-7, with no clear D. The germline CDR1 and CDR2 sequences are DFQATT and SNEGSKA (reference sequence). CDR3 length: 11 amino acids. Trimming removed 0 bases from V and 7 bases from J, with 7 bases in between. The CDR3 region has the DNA TGCAGTGCTAGAGAAGACGTTGAGCAGTACTTC. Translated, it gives CSAREDVEQYF.

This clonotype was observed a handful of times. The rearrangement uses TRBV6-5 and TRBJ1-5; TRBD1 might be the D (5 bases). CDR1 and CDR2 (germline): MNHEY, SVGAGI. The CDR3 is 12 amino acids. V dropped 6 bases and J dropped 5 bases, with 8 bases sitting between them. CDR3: CASRSGYQPQHF. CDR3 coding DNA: TGTGCCAGCAGGTCAGGGTATCAGCCCCAGCATTTT.

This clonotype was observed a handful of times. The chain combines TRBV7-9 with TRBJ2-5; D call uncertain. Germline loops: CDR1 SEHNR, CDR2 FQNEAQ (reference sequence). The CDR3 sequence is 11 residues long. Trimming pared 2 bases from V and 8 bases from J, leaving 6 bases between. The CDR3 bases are TGTGCCAGCAGCTTAAGGAGAACCCAGTACTTC. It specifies CASSLRRTQYF.

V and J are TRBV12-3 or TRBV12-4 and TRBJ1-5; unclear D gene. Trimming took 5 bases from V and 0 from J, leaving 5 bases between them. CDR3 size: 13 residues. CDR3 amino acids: CASSKASNQPQHF. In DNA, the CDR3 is TGTGCCAGCAGTAAGGCTAGCAATCAGCCCCAGCATTTT.

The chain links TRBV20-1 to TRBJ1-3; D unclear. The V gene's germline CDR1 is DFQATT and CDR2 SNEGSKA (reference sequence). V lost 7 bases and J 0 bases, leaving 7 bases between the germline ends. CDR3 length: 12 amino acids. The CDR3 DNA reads TGCAGTGGCTGGGGCTCTGGAAACACCATATATTTT. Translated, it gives CSGWGSGNTIYF.

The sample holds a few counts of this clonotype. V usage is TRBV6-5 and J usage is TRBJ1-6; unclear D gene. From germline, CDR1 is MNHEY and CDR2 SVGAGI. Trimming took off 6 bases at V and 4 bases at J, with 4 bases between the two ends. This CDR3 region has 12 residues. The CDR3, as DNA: TGTGCCAGCAGAGATTATAATTCACCCCTCCACTTT. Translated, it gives CASRDYNSPLHF.